These 2 T cell receptor beta chains came from one sample sequenced in a study of cytomegalovirus exposure and HLA in healthy donors. In the PCR, 60 Vbeta and 13 Jbeta primers were used. TCRdb's table, derived via immunoSEQ multiplex PCR, lists solely in-frame clones and lacks some. The sample lists some 80,000 clones; roughly a tenth were seen once. Sequenced material: PBMCs. All receptors come from a man in his fifties or sixties in good health and CMV-seropositive.

V is TRBV6-5 and J is TRBJ1-6; 7 positions match TRBD1. CDR3 length: 14 residues. V shed 4 bases and J 9 bases; nucleotides not matched to a gene: 6. Germline V gene lookup returns CDR1 MNHEY and CDR2 SVGAGI. In DNA form, the CDR3 reads TGTGCCAGCAGTTGGGACAGAAAAAGTTCACCCCTCCACTTT. This gives the protein CASSWDRKSSPLHF.

The sample holds a few counts of this clone. The rearrangement uses TRBV28 and TRBJ2-7, with TRBD1 identical over 10 bases. Germline values: CDR1 MDHEN, CDR2 SYDVKM. The CDR3 has 16 amino acids. The ends lost 5 bases at V and 5 bases at J; junction bases unmatched: 12. CDR3 residues: CASSLASGTGDNEQYV. The CDR3, as DNA: TGTGCCAGCAGTCTCGCCTCGGGGACAGGGGACAACGAGCAGTACGTC.